The sequence of this T cell receptor (beta chain) was determined in a study of regulatory T cells in long-lasting Graves disease. V lost 3 bases, J lost 5 bases, and 13 bases lay in between. Germline V gives CDR1 MNHGY, CDR2 SVAAGI. The CDR3 length is 14 residues. Study results and caveats: Between persistent patients, thousands of public clonotypes were shared, exceeding the roughly 1,000 shared between new patients.

Assembly of TCR beta libraries relied on iRepertoire HTBI primers together with Arm-PCR of CDR3 regions. TCRdb recomputed calls from the multiplex PCR reads with MiXCR, one row per CDR3 protein. The sample holds some 450,000 distinct CDR3 sequences; about a quarter are singletons and the top ten take approximately 25%. Regarding time point: persistent/refractory GD, antithyroid drugs over 5 years with positive TRAb. The TCR library was made from RNA extracted from PBMCs. Staff took about 10 milliliters of peripheral blood and put it into EDTA tubes. About this clonotype: Its antigen is still unknown. This may stem from a read error, because a much larger clone lies one nucleotide away. Lacking the conserved final phenylalanine or tryptophan, this CDR3 likely reflects a read error.

The sample in question was peripheral blood mononuclear cells (PBMCs), obtained when the disease was refractory, from a patient treated with antithyroid drugs. The receptor was isolated from a female donor with Graves disease. The chain joins TRBV6-9 to TRBJ1-1, with no clear D. The CDR3 bases are TGTGCCAGCAGTTACTCTAAAGGCGGAACTGAAGCTTTCCTT. Its protein product is CASSYSKGGTEAFL.